The rows below give T cell receptor beta chains drawn from one sample of a study of blood T cells in healthy people across ages. Using its own MiXCR run on the 5' RACE reads, TCRdb lists one record per CDR3 protein. The sample records over 1,500,000 distinct CDR3 sequences, around 48% being singletons. The material sequenced was blood. The source of these receptors is a woman in her thirties or forties in good health. Both conserved end residues are part of each CDR3. A D gene is named only where the DNA matches it firmly. The size entry is marked missing in some rows and otherwise reads once, few, many or a size class.

>few|15|TRBJ2-1|TRBV5-1|-
TGCGCCAGCAGCTCCACGACTAGCTCCTACAATGAGCAGTTCTTC
CASSSTTSSYNEQFF
>-|14|TRBJ1-4|TRBV28|TRBD1
TGTGCCAGCTCCGAACAGGGGCTTAATGAAAAACTGTTTTTT
CASSEQGLNEKLFF
>-|16|TRBJ1-6|TRBV15|TRBD1
TGTGCCACCAGCAATACCATAGGGGGCCCTAATTCACCCCTCCACTTT
CATSNTIGGPNSPLHF
>-|15|TRBJ2-6|TRBV6-1|-
TGTGCCAGCAGTGAACTTACCTCTGGGGCCAACGTCCTGACTTTC
CASSELTSGANVLTF
>-|16|TRBJ1-1|TRBV20-1|-
TGCAGTGCTAGAGATGGGCAGGTCCAGGTAGACCCTGAAGCTTTCTTT
CSARDGQVQVDPEAFF
>-|14|TRBJ2-3|TRBV7-2|-
TGTGCCAGCAGCGACCGGAAACGCACAGATACGCAGTATTTT
CASSDRKRTDTQYF
>few|13|TRBJ1-2|TRBV7-2|-
TGTGCCAGCAGTACGGGAAAGAGCTATGGCTACACCTTC
CASSTGKSYGYTF
>once|15|TRBJ2-7|TRBV10-3|-
TGTGCCATCAGTGATTCGGCGAAAGGCTCCTACGAGCAGTACTTC
CAISDSAKGSYEQYF
>few|14|TRBJ2-5|TRBV6-1|-
TGTGCCAGCAGTGAAAGGCCAGGTCAAGAGACCCAGTACTTC
CASSERPGQETQYF
>few|17|TRBJ2-3|TRBV10-3|TRBD2
TGTGCCATCAGTGGAGGTCCAGCGGGGGGACCCACAGATACGCAGTATTTT
CAISGGPAGGPTDTQYF
>once|15|TRBJ1-2|TRBV4-3|TRBD1
TGCGCCAGCAGCCAAGATGGACAGGCTCTCTATGGCTACACCTTC
CASSQDGQALYGYTF
>few|12|TRBJ2-7|TRBV20-1|TRBD1
TGCAGTGCTAGTCGGGCAGGGGGCGAGCAGTACTTC
CSASRAGGEQYF
>-|16|TRBJ2-3|TRBV29-1|TRBD2
TGCAGTGTTGAAGGTGTAGCGGGGGGCTTCACAGATACGCAGTATTTT
CSVEGVAGGFTDTQYF
>few|16|TRBJ2-1|TRBV7-2|-
TGTGCCAGCAGCCCTCGCGACGGTAGCTCCTACAATGAGCAGTTCTTC
CASSPRDGSSYNEQFF
>-|12|TRBJ1-1|TRBV28|-
TGTGCCAGCAGTATCAGGGTTGCTGAAGCTTTCTTT
CASSIRVAEAFF
>few|18|TRBJ2-5|TRBV12-3/TRBV12-4|TRBD2
TGTGCCAGCAGTTTACGGGGGCTAGCGGGGGCGATCCAAGAGACCCAGTACTTC
CASSLRGLAGAIQETQYF
>-|15|TRBJ1-2|TRBV7-2|-
TGTGCCAGCAGCCCCCGGGAAGGGGGAAACTATGGCTACACCTTC
CASSPREGGNYGYTF
>-|16|TRBJ2-7|TRBV7-2|-
TGTGCCAGCAGCTTACTGAAGATGACTAGGATCGGGGAGCAGTACTTC
CASSLLKMTRIGEQYF
>-|15|TRBJ2-5|TRBV11-2|-
TGTGCCAGCATACGTAGGACAGTGGGACAAGAGACCCAGTACTTC
CASIRRTVGQETQYF
>-|15|TRBJ2-1|TRBV20-1|-
TGCAGTGCTCCGGACTGGACGACACTCAACAATGAGCAGTTCTTC
CSAPDWTTLNNEQFF
>-|16|TRBJ2-5|TRBV3-1|-
TGTGCCAGCAGCCAACACTGGACTGCCGACAAAGAGACCCAGTACTTC
CASSQHWTADKETQYF
>-|13|TRBJ1-2|TRBV12-3/TRBV12-4|-
TGTGCCAGCAATGGGCGCCTACCCTATGGCTACACCTTC
CASNGRLPYGYTF
>few|14|TRBJ2-5|TRBV27|-
TGTGCCAGCCAAAGGGGACCAACAAAAGAGACCCAGTACTTC
CASQRGPTKETQYF
>few|14|TRBJ1-5|TRBV2|-
TGTGCCAGCAGTGAAAGGTCAAGGAATCAGCCCCAGCATTTT
CASSERSRNQPQHF
>-|14|TRBJ1-6|TRBV28|-
TGTGCCAGCAGGGCGGGGCCACCGAATTCACCCCTCCACTTT
CASRAGPPNSPLHF
>-|12|TRBJ2-3|TRBV6-1|-
TGTGCCAGCATGGCGGACACAGATACGCAGTATTTT
CASMADTDTQYF
>-|13|TRBJ2-1|TRBV5-6|TRBD1
TGTGCCAGCAGTCGGGACAGGGGTCATGAGCAGTTCTTC
CASSRDRGHEQFF